The next 25 T cell receptor beta chains were all read from a single sample in a study of blood T cell repertoires in COVID-19. Method: immunoSEQ multiplex PCR; TCRdb's copy keeps in-frame clones and lacks some. Seen here are a few hundred thousand clones, approximately 90% observed once, and the top ten hold about 4%. The sample taken for sequencing was peripheral blood. The receptor source for this set is a man younger than 35 with active or convalescent COVID-19.

This chain joins TRBV5-1 and TRBJ1-1; TRBD1 matches at 7 bases. V trimming: 3 bases; J trimming: 3 bases; junction bases outside the gene matches: 11. The CDR3 sequence is 16 residues long. Germline V gene data show CDR1 as SGHRS and CDR2 as YFSETQ. CDR3 in DNA: TGCGCCAGCAGCTCTCCAGCCGGGACAGCATACACTGAAGCTTTCTTT. Amino acid sequence: CASSSPAGTAYTEAFF. Full variable domain (rest looked up from reference TRBV5-1 and TRBJ1-1): KAGVTQTPRYLIKTRGQQVTLSCSPISGHRSVSWYQQTPGQGLQFLFEYFSETQRNKGNFPGRFSGRQFSNSRSEMNVSTLELGDSALYLCASSSPAGTAYTEAFFGQGTRLTVV.

V is TRBV11-2 and J is TRBJ2-4, with TRBD1 matching 7 bases. The CDR3 is 14 residues long. After removal of 1 base from V and 9 bases from J, the junction contained 6 bases not matched to a gene. Germline loops: CDR1 SGHAT, CDR2 FQNNGV. CDR3 in amino acids: CASSLGRGSGIQYF. In DNA form, the CDR3 reads TGTGCCAGCAGCTTAGGCAGGGGGTCTGGCATTCAGTACTTC.

This chain connects TRBV11-1 to TRBJ2-7; no clear D. This CDR3 is built from 13 residues. CDR1 and CDR2 (germline): SGHAT, FQDESV (reference sequence). The germline V and J ends were trimmed by 0 bases and 5 bases, with 8 bases remaining between them. CDR3 DNA: TGTGCCAGCAGCTTAGCGAAGGCGGACGAGCAGTACTTC. Its translation: CASSLAKADEQYF.

The chain employs TRBV27 and TRBJ2-7, with 11 bases matching TRBD2. The CDR3 sequence is 18 residues long. V was clipped by 5 bases and J by 1 base; unmatched bases: 13. Germline lookup yields CDR1 MNHEY and CDR2 SMNVEV (reference sequence). The CDR3 protein is CASSPPWTSGYASYEQYF. As DNA, the CDR3 is TGTGCCAGCAGTCCACCCTGGACTAGCGGGTACGCTTCCTACGAGCAGTACTTC.

The chain is built from TRBV28 and TRBJ1-5, with a weak D call TRBD1 (5 bases). Trimming took off 5 bases at V and 7 bases at J, with 21 bases between the two ends. Germline assignment: CDR1 MDHEN and CDR2 SYDVKM. The CDR3 spans 16 residues. The CDR3 loop is CASSRPGQGIGQPQHF. The CDR3 DNA is TGTGCCAGCAGTCGCCCCGGGCAGGGAATAGGGCAGCCCCAGCATTTT.

The J gene is TRBJ1-5, the V gene TRBV2; the D is unclear. This CDR3 is built from 13 residues. Germline CDR1 and CDR2: SNHLY and FYNNEI. Trimming left V 7 bases short and J 6 bases short, with 13 bases between. The CDR3 DNA reads TGTGCCAGCAACGTGAGGGAAAGTCAGCCCCAGCATTTT. Translating it yields CASNVRESQPQHF. The entire variable domain, with the rest obtained from reference TRBV2 and TRBJ1-5, is as follows: EPEVTQTPSHQVTQMGQEVILRCVPISNHLYFYWYRQILGQKVEFLVSFYNNEISEKSEIFDDQFSVERPDGSNFTLKIRSTKLEDSAMYFCASNVRESQPQHFGDGTRLSIL.

The chain carries TRBV19 and TRBJ1-5, with TRBD1 as a possible D gene (6 bases). Germline lookup yields CDR1 LNHDA and CDR2 SQIVND (reference sequence). The V end was cut by 7 bases, the J end by 5 bases, with 18 bases between. The length of the CDR3 is 15 residues. This CDR3 is CASNGRGKVDQPQHF. Written as DNA, the CDR3 is TGTGCCAGTAATGGGAGGGGGAAGGTGGATCAGCCCCAGCATTTT.

This clone was seen just once. J is TRBJ1-6 and V is TRBV2; D is unresolved. Germline loops: CDR1 SNHLY, CDR2 FYNNEI. V lost 8 bases and J lost 0, with 11 bases in between. This CDR3 spans 15 amino acids. For the CDR3, the DNA is TGTGCCAGCTGTCAGGCAAGCTCCTATAATTCACCCCTCCACTTT. This translates into CASCQASSYNSPLHF.

The chain couples TRBV7-2 to TRBJ2-3; no clear D gene. V dropped 4 bases and J dropped 0 bases, with 14 bases sitting between them. The CDR3 contains 16 residues. CDR1 is SGHTA and CDR2 is FQGNSA in the germline V gene. The CDR3 DNA follows: TGTGCCAGCAGCTCTCTGTCTTCCTCTAGCACAGATACGCAGTATTTT. Protein sequence: CASSSLSSSSTDTQYF.

A single count supports this clone. The V and J genes are TRBV4-1 and TRBJ1-2; 9 nucleotides align to TRBD1. The CDR3 length is 14 residues. J gave up 8 bases and V 1 base, and 5 bases lay outside the gene matches. CDR1 MGHRA and CDR2 YSYEKL come from the germline V gene. DNA for the CDR3: TGCGCCAGCAGCCAAGTCGGGACAGGGTGGGGCTACACCTTC. This translates into CASSQVGTGWGYTF.

The chain carries TRBV30 and TRBJ1-2, with a tentative D call TRBD1 (6 bases). Germline V gives CDR1 GTSNPN, CDR2 SVGIG (reference sequence). V lost 0 bases, J lost 5 bases, and 13 bases lay in between. CDR3 length: 14 residues. The CDR3 protein is CAWSVGGHVYGYTF. The CDR3, as DNA: TGTGCCTGGAGTGTAGGGGGACATGTTTATGGCTACACCTTC.

In regard to this clone: The sample carries other DNA sequences with the same CDR3. The chain carries TRBV18 and TRBJ1-4; no reliable D call. CDR1 and CDR2 from the germline V gene are KGHSH and LQKENI. The CDR3 loop spans 14 amino acids. V was cut by 3 bases and J by 0 bases, with 5 bases left in between. CDR3 bases: TGTGCCAGCTCACCTACAGCAACTAATGAAAAACTGTTTTTT. It codes for CASSPTATNEKLFF. The variable domain in full, completed from reference TRBV18 and TRBJ1-4, reads NAGVMQNPRHLVRRRGQEARLRCSPMKGHSHVYWYRQLPEEGLKFMVYLQKENIIDESGMPKERFSAEFPKEGPSILRIQQVVRGDSAAYFCASSPTATNEKLFFGSGTQLSVL.

The rearrangement uses TRBV12-3 or TRBV12-4 and TRBJ2-3; D not certain. This CDR3 is built from 12 residues. V was pared by 6 bases and J by 4 bases, with 8 bases between. The DNA of the CDR3 is TGTGCCAGCAGGCAGAGCGCAGATACGCAGTATTTT. Residues: CASRQSADTQYF.

This clone was counted only a few times. The chain uses TRBV7-3 and TRBJ2-2; D possibly corresponds to TRBD2 (6 bases). CDR3 length: 17 residues. Germline V gene sequence: CDR1 SGHTA, CDR2 FQGTGA. Deletions cut 1 base from V and 0 bases from J, with 12 bases between. CDR3 DNA: TGTGCCAGCAGCTTAAGTCCGGCGGGGCCGAACACCGGGGAGCTGTTTTTT. It codes for CASSLSPAGPNTGELFF.

The chain combines TRBV11-2 with TRBJ2-7; 10 bases agree with TRBD2. This CDR3 spans 15 amino acids. Germline CDR1 SGHAT, CDR2 FQNNGV. J gave up 2 bases and V 1 base, and 2 bases lay outside the gene matches. The CDR3: CASSLAAGGPYEQYF. The CDR3 DNA reads as TGTGCCAGCAGCTTAGCAGCGGGAGGGCCCTACGAGCAGTACTTC.

This chain joins TRBV9 and TRBJ2-2; 10 bases agree with TRBD2. Germline lookup yields CDR1 SGDLS and CDR2 YYNGEE. V trimming: 5 bases; J trimming: 3 bases; junction bases outside the gene matches: 7. This CDR3 is built from 16 residues. The CDR3 sequence: CASSVTSGVYTGELFF. The CDR3 nucleotides are TGTGCCAGCAGTGTTACTAGCGGGGTATACACCGGGGAGCTGTTTTTT. Drawing the rest from reference TRBV9 and TRBJ2-2, the complete variable domain is DSGVTQTPKHLITATGQRVTLRCSPRSGDLSVYWYQQSLDQGLQFLIQYYNGEERAKGNILERFSAQQFPDLHSELNLSSLELGDSALYFCASSVTSGVYTGELFFGEGSRLTVL.

The rearrangement uses TRBV27 and TRBJ2-5, with D possibly matching TRBD2 (6 bases). CDR3 length: 11 amino acids. Germline V gene data show CDR1 as MNHEY and CDR2 as SMNVEV (reference sequence). Trimming shortened V by 8 bases and J by 3 bases, and 7 bases separated the two germline ends. CDR3 nucleotide sequence: TGTGCCAGCTGGGGGGAAGAGACCCAGTACTTC. Translation gives CASWGEETQYF.

The rearrangement joins TRBV2 to TRBJ2-1; TRBD2 agrees at 10 bases. Germline CDR1 and CDR2: SNHLY and FYNNEI. The junction had 3 bases not matched to a gene; V was cut back by 10 bases and J by 3 bases. The CDR3 is 13 amino acids. The DNA for the CDR3 is TGTGCCACAGGACTAGCGGTCTACAATGAGCAGTTCTTC. As protein: CATGLAVYNEQFF.

The genes are TRBV19 and TRBJ2-3, with D possibly matching TRBD1 (5 bases). V shed 4 bases and J shed 4 bases, with 9 bases lying between them. The CDR3 sequence is 13 residues long. Germline loops: CDR1 LNHDA, CDR2 SQIVND (reference sequence). The CDR3 nucleotides are TGTGCCAGTAGTAGGGTAGGGGCAGATACGCAGTATTTT. Translating gives CASSRVGADTQYF.

In its sample, this clone was seen a few times. The chain recombines TRBV6-6 with TRBJ1-6; 10 nucleotides align to TRBD1. CDR1 and CDR2 from the germline V gene are MNHNY and SVGAGI (reference sequence). The CDR3 runs to 15 residues. After removal of 5 bases from V and 11 bases from J, the junction contained 9 bases not matched to a gene. For the CDR3, the DNA is TGTGCCAGCAGTCGATCCGGGACAGGGGAAACACCCCTCCACTTT. It codes for CASSRSGTGETPLHF.

The rearrangement uses TRBV19 and TRBJ1-5; 8 bases map to TRBD1. The CDR3 consists of 15 residues. Trimming cost V 7 bases and J 4 bases; bases outside gene matches: 9. Germline V gene lookup returns CDR1 LNHDA and CDR2 SQIVND (reference sequence). CDR3 protein: CASKQGALGNQPQHF. Written as DNA, the CDR3 is TGTGCCAGTAAGCAGGGGGCACTTGGGAATCAGCCCCAGCATTTT.

The chain combines TRBV6-5 with TRBJ1-6; D perhaps matches TRBD1 (5 bases). In germline, CDR1 is MNHEY, CDR2 SVGAGI. With 0 bases removed from V and 6 bases from J, the gap between germline ends came to 6 bases. The CDR3 is 14 amino acids. Written as DNA, the CDR3 is TGTGCCAGCAGTTACTCGGGGGGTAATTCACCCCTCCACTTT. It is translated as CASSYSGGNSPLHF.

V gene TRBV30 combines with J gene TRBJ1-3, with 8 bases aligning to TRBD1. V was pared by 2 bases and J by 2 bases, with 5 bases of the junction left unmatched. CDR1 GTSNPN and CDR2 SVGIG come from the germline V gene (reference sequence). This CDR3 has 15 amino acids. This chain's CDR3 is CAWSSSGGTGNTIYF. For the CDR3, the DNA is TGTGCCTGGAGTAGTTCAGGGGGCACTGGAAACACCATATATTTT.

The chain has TRBV6-6 and TRBJ2-1; the match to TRBD2 covers 7 bases. The CDR3 runs 15 residues. Germline CDR1 is MNHNY and CDR2 is SVGAGI (reference sequence). Losses at the gene ends were 3 bases for V and 4 bases for J; bases not matched to a gene: 6. In nucleotides, the CDR3 is TGTGCCAGCAGTTATGGAGCGGGGATTTACAATGAGCAGTTCTTC. The encoded protein is CASSYGAGIYNEQFF.

V usage is TRBV24-1 and J usage is TRBJ2-2; D is possibly TRBD1 (6 bases). Per the germline V gene, CDR1 is KGHDR and CDR2 is SFDVKD. The CDR3 length is 15 residues. Trimming removed 5 bases from V and 0 bases from J, with 9 bases in between. The CDR3 DNA sequence: TGTGCCACCAGTGGGACAGACGCGAACACCGGGGAGCTGTTTTTT. Its translation is CATSGTDANTGELFF.